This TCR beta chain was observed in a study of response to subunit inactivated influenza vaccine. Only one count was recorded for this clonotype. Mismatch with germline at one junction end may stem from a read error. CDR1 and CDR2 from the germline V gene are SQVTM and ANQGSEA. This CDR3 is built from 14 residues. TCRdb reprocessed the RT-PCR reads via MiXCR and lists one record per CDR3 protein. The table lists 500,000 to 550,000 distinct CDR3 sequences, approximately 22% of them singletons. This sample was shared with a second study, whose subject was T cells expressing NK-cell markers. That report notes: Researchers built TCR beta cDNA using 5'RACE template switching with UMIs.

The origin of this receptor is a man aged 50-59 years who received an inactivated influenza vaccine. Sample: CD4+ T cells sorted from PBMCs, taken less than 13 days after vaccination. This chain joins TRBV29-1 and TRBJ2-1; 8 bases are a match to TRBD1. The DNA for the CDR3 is TGCAGCGCCAGACGGACAGGGATGTACAATGAGCTGTTCTTC. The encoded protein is CSARRTGMYNELFF.